Following are 14 T cell receptor beta chains from one sample sequenced in a study of T cell changes during pregnancy in multiple sclerosis. The method was immunoSEQ multiplex PCR; TCRdb's version includes in-frame clones alone and lacks a portion of them. The sample has about 61,000 clones, under 95% seen once. The specimen comprised peripheral blood, sampled in the first trimester of pregnancy. The receptor set was obtained from a female donor in good health, enrolled as a control in a pregnancy study.

This chain links TRBV6-1 with TRBJ1-3; D call uncertain. Germline CDR1 is MNHNS and CDR2 is SASEGT. This CDR3 spans 15 amino acids. The V end lost 5 bases, the J end lost 2 bases, and 13 bases lay between the germline ends. The CDR3 DNA follows: TGTGCCAGCAGTTCGGGATCAGGACCTGGAAACACCATATATTTT. Translated, it gives CASSSGSGPGNTIYF.

V is TRBV25-1 and J is TRBJ1-5; D not resolved. V was trimmed by 1 base and J by 4 bases, leaving 11 bases between them. The CDR3 contains 15 residues. Germline V gene lookup returns CDR1 MGHDK and CDR2 SYGVNS. The CDR3 is CASSEWESPNQPQHF. For the CDR3, the DNA is TGTGCCAGCAGTGAATGGGAGTCCCCAAATCAGCCCCAGCATTTT.

This chain links TRBV5-4 with TRBJ1-1; a weak D match, TRBD1 (5 bases). V lost 0 bases and J 3 bases, leaving 12 bases between the germline ends. The germline V gene encodes CDR1 SGHNT and CDR2 YYREEE (reference sequence). CDR3 size: 15 residues. DNA of the CDR3: TGTGCCAGCAGCTTGGCGTGGGGGGAGTACACTGAAGCTTTCTTT. Translated: CASSLAWGEYTEAFF.

This CDR3 reads CASSFPGTSGPRYQETQYF. The CDR3 nucleotides are TGCGCCAGCAGCTTTCCCGGGACTAGCGGACCTCGATACCAAGAGACCCAGTACTTC. The chain couples TRBV5-1 to TRBJ2-5, with 11 nucleotides matching TRBD2. J lost 0 bases, V lost 2 bases, and 12 bases had no gene match. The CDR3 runs 19 residues. CDR1 and CDR2 (germline): SGHRS, YFSETQ.

This chain connects TRBV5-4 to TRBJ2-4; a possible D gene is TRBD1 (5 bases). Germline CDR1 is SGHNT and CDR2 is YYREEE (reference sequence). V was shortened by 2 bases and J by 2 bases, with 11 bases between the two germline ends. The CDR3 consists of 15 residues. The CDR3 DNA is TGTGCCAGCAGCTTACCGACAGAAACCAAAAACATTCAGTACTTC. This translates into CASSLPTETKNIQYF.

The chain combines TRBV7-2 with TRBJ1-5; D possibly corresponds to TRBD1 (5 bases). V was clipped by 1 base and J by 6 bases, with 13 bases between them. Germline lookup yields CDR1 SGHTA and CDR2 FQGNSA. This CDR3 has 15 amino acids. Here the CDR3 DNA reads TGTGCCAGCAGCTTAGTAGCAGGGTTGGGTCAGCCCCAGCATTTT. Residues: CASSLVAGLGQPQHF. Filled out from reference TRBV7-2 and TRBJ1-5, the complete variable domain reads GAGVSQSPSNKVTEKGKDVELRCDPISGHTALYWYRQSLGQGLEFLIYFQGNSAPDKSGLPSDRFSAERTGGSVSTLTIQRTQQEDSAVYLCASSLVAGLGQPQHFGDGTRLSIL.

This clone was seen only a few times. This sequence joins TRBV27 and TRBJ1-5; D gene ambiguous. The CDR3 loop spans 12 amino acids. Trimming left V 4 bases short and J 5 bases short, with 6 bases between. The germline gives CDR1 MNHEY, CDR2 SMNVEV (reference sequence). Here the CDR3 DNA reads TGTGCCAGCAGTTCCCGCGATCAGCCCCAGCATTTT. Its translation is CASSSRDQPQHF.

The chain couples TRBV6-1 to TRBJ1-2; a possible D gene is TRBD1 (6 bases). The V end was cut by 7 bases, the J end by 5 bases, with 14 bases between. Germline lookup yields CDR1 MNHNS and CDR2 SASEGT. The CDR3 sequence is 13 residues long. The CDR3 DNA reads as TGTGCCAGCATTTCTACAGGGACATATGGCTACACCTTC. This sequence encodes CASISTGTYGYTF.

The chain couples TRBV28 to TRBJ1-5, with 8 bases that match TRBD1. Germline assignment: CDR1 MDHEN and CDR2 SYDVKM. The CDR3 loop spans 15 amino acids. Unmatched junction bases numbered 8, after V lost 4 bases and J lost 6 bases. CDR3 sequence reads: CASSSDRVDGQPQHF. DNA for the CDR3: TGTGCCAGCAGTTCGGACAGGGTTGATGGTCAGCCCCAGCATTTT.

This clone was seen more than once but under ten times. J is TRBJ1-1 and V is TRBV6-5, with 7 bases that match TRBD1. J gave up 0 bases and V 6 bases, and 4 bases lay outside the gene matches. Germline values: CDR1 MNHEY, CDR2 SVGAGI. The CDR3 sequence is 14 residues long. CDR3 nucleotide sequence: TGTGCCAGCAGGGGACAGTCCATGAACACTGAAGCTTTCTTT. As protein: CASRGQSMNTEAFF.

This chain joins TRBV11-2 and TRBJ2-1; the D gene is possibly TRBD2 (5 bases). Germline CDR1 reads SGHAT; CDR2 reads FQNNGV. The CDR3 is 14 residues long. The ends were cut back, 5 bases at V and 3 bases at J, with 11 bases in the middle. CDR3 DNA: TGTGCCAGCAGCGACCCCCGGGGCTACAATGAGCAGTTCTTC. Translated: CASSDPRGYNEQFF.

The rearrangement joins TRBV4-1 to TRBJ1-2, with TRBD1 matching 8 bases. CDR1 and CDR2 from the germline V gene are MGHRA and YSYEKL. V lost 2 bases to trimming and J lost 2 bases; unmatched junction nucleotides: 4. There are 15 residues in the CDR3. CDR3: CASSQTTGENYGYTF. Here the CDR3 DNA reads TGCGCCAGCAGCCAAACGACAGGGGAAAACTATGGCTACACCTTC.

This clone has a single count. This chain uses TRBV5-4 with TRBJ2-7, with TRBD2 matching 10 bases. The CDR3 sequence is 15 residues long. Unmatched junction bases numbered 5, after V lost 4 bases and J lost 1 base. Germline CDR1 is SGHNT and CDR2 is YYREEE (reference sequence). CDR3: CASSLSGRGSYEQYF. The CDR3 nucleotides read TGTGCCAGCAGCCTCAGCGGGAGGGGGTCCTACGAGCAGTACTTC.

The chain recombines TRBV10-3 with TRBJ2-3; D is perhaps TRBD2 (7 bases). Trimming shortened V by 3 bases and J by 1 base, and 11 bases separated the two germline ends. Germline CDR1 reads ENHRY; CDR2 reads SYGVKD. The CDR3 sequence is 15 residues long. The CDR3 nucleotides are TGTGCCATCAGTGACTGGGGGGGCGGCACAGATACGCAGTATTTT. Translating gives CAISDWGGGTDTQYF.